The TCR beta chain described here comes from a study of T cell repertoires in cytomegalovirus infection. Study-level information: TCR beta signatures that were public indicated CMV infection and matching HLA type.

At least ten counts were recorded for this clonotype. Its antigen is unidentified. Regarding the study as a whole: Clonotypes of TCR beta that were HLA-C-restricted and CMV-specific dominated the ex vivo response. Individuals carrying CMV plus the relevant HLA were identified by cumulative frequency of public TCR beta families.

The CDR3 length is 14 residues. V was cut by 5 bases and J by 2 bases, with 13 bases left in between. Germline CDR1 reads SGHVS; CDR2 reads FQNEAQ. TCRdb reanalysed the reads using MiXCR and keeps one entry per CDR3 protein. The data hold 400,000 or so distinct CDR3 sequences, with under 40% observed a single time. The material sequenced was PBMCs. The source is a human donor in good health (CMV status not recorded). Some clones in this sample may be carry-over from other donors' samples. This chain joins TRBV7-8 and TRBJ2-7, with D possibly matching TRBD2 (6 bases). The DNA of the CDR3 is TGTGCCAGCAGCCCGTCGGGACTCGCCTACGAGCAGTACTTC. Protein sequence: CASSPSGLAYEQYF.